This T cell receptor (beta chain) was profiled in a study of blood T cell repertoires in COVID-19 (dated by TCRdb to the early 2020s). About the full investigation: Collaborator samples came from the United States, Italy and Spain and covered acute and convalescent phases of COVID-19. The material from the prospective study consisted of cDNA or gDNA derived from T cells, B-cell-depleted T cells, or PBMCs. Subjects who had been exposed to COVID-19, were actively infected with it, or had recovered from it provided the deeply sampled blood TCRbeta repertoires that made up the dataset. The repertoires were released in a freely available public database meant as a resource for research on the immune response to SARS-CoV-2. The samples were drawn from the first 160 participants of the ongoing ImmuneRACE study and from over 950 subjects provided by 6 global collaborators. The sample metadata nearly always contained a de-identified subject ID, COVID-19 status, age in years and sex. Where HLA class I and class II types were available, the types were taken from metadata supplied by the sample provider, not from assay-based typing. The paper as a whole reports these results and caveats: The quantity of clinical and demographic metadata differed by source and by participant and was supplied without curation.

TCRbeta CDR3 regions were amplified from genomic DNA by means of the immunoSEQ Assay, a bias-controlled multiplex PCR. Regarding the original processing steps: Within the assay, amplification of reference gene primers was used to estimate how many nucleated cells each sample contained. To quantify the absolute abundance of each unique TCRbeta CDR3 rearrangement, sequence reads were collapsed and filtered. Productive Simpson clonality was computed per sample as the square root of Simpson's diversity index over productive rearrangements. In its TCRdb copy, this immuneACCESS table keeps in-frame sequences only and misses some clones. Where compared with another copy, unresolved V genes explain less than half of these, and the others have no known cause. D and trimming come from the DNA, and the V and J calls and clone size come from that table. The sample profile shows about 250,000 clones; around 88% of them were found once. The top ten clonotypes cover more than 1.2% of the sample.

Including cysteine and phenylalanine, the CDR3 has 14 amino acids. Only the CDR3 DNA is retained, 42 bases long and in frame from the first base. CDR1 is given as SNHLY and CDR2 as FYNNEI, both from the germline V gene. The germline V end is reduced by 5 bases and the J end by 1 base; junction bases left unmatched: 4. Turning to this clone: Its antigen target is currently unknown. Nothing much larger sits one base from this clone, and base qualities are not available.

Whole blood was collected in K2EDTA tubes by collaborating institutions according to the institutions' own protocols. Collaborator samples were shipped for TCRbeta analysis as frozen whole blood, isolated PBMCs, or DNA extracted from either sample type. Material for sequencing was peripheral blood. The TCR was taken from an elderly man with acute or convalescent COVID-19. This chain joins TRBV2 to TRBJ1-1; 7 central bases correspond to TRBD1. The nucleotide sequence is TGTGCCAGCAGTTTGGACAGGAGGAACACTGAAGCTTTCTTT. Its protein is CASSLDRRNTEAFF.